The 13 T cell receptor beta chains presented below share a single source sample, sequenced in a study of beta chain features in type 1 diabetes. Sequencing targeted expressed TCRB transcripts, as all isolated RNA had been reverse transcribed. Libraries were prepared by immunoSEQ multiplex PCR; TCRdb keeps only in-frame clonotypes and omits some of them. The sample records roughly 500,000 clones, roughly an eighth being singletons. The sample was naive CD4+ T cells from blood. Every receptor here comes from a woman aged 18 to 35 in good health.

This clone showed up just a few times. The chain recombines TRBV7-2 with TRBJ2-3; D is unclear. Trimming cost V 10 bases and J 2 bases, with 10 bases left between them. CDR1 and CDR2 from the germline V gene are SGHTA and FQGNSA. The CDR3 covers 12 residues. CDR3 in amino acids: CATSQYTDTQYF. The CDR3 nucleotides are TGTGCCACTTCACAGTACACAGATACGCAGTATTTT.

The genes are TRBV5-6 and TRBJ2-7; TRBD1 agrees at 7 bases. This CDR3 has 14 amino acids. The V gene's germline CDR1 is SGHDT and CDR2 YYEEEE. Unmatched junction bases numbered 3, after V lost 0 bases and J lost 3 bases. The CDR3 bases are TGTGCCAGCAGCTTGGTGGGACAGAGCTACGAGCAGTACGTC. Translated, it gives CASSLVGQSYEQYV.

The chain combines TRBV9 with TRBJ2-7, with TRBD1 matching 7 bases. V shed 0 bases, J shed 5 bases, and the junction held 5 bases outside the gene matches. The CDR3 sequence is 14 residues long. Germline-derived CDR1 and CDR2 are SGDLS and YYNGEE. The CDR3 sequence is CASSVATGSDEQYF. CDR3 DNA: TGTGCCAGCAGCGTAGCGACAGGGTCCGACGAGCAGTACTTC.

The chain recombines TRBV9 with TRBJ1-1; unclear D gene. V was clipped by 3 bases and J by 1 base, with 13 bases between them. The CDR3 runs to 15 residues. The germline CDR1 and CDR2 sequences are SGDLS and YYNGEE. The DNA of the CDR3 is TGTGCCAGCAGCGACTCAAGCCGGGCGAACACTGAAGCTTTCTTT. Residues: CASSDSSRANTEAFF.

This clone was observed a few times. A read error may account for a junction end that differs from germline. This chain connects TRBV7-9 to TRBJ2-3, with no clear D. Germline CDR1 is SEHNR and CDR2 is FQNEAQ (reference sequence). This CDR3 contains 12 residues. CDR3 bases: TGTGCCAGCACCTTAGTGGTGGATACGCAGTATTTT. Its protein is CASTLVVDTQYF.

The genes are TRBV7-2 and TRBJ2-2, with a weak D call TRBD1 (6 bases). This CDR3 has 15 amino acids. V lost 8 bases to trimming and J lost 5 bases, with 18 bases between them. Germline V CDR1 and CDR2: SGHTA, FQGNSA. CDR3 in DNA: TGTGCCAGCGGCGAGGTGGCAGGGGCTACCGGGGAGCTGTTTTTT. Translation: CASGEVAGATGELFF.

DNA for the CDR3: TGCGCCAGCAGCCTACTCCGGTCCTACGAGCAGTACTTC. Translation gives CASSLLRSYEQYF. J is TRBJ2-7 and V is TRBV4-3; no firm D call. Deletions cut 4 bases from V and 1 base from J, with 8 bases between. The germline gives CDR1 LGHNA, CDR2 YSLEER. This CDR3 is 13 amino acids long.

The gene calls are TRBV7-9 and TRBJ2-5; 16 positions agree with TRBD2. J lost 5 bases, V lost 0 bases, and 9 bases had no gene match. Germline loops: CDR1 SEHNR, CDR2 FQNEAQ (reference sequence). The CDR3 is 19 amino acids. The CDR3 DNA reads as TGTGCCAGCAGCTTAGCGCCCGGGACTAGCGGGAGGGCCGGGGAGACCCAGTACTTC. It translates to CASSLAPGTSGRAGETQYF.

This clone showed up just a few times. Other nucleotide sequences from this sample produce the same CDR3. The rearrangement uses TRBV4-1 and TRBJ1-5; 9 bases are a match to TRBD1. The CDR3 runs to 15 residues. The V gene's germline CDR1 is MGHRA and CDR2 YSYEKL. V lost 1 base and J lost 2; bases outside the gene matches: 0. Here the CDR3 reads CASSQGTGGNQPQHF. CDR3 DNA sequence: TGCGCCAGCAGCCAAGGGACAGGGGGCAATCAGCCCCAGCATTTT.

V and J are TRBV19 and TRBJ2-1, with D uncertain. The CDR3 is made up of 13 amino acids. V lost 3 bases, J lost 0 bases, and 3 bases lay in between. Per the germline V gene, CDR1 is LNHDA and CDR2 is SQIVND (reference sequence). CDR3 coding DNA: TGTGCCAGTAGTATTAGCTCCTACAATGAGCAGTTCTTC. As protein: CASSISSYNEQFF.

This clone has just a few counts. The CDR3 DNA reads TGCAGCGCGACAGGGTCCGCGTCAAGGACCCAGTACTTC. This translates into CSATGSASRTQYF. The chain has TRBV29-1 and TRBJ2-5; TRBD1 matches at 7 bases. The CDR3 runs 13 residues. Germline-derived CDR1 and CDR2 are SQVTM and ANQGSEA. With V trimmed by 7 bases and J by 7 bases, 12 bases remained unmatched.

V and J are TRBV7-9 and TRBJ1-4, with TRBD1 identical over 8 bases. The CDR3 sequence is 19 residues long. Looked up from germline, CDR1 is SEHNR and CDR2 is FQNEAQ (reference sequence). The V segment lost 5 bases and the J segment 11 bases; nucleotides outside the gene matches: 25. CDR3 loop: CASSQRTGFSRSSSEKLFF. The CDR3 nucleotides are TGTGCCAGCAGCCAAAGGACAGGGTTTAGTAGGTCGTCTTCGGAGAAACTGTTTTTT.

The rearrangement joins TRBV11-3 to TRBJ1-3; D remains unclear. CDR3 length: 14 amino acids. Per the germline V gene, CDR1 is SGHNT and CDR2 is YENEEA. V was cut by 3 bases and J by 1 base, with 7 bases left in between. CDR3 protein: CASSFRVSGNTIYF. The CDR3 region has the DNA TGTGCCAGCAGCTTCCGGGTTTCTGGAAACACCATATATTTT. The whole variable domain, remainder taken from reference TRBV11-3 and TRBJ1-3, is EAGVVQSPRYKIIEKKQPVAFWCNPISGHNTLYWYLQNLGQGPELLIRYENEEAVDDSQLPKDRFSAERLKGVDSTLKIQPAELGDSAVYLCASSFRVSGNTIYFGEGSWLTVV.